A single TCR beta chain is shown here with its context. Its antigen is as yet unknown. Expressed TCRB transcripts were sequenced because the isolated RNA had all been reverse transcribed beforehand. TCRdb's table, derived via immunoSEQ multiplex PCR, lists solely in-frame clones and lacks some. The top ten hold roughly 2.5% of the sample, which has about 150,000 clones, less than 9.5% seen once. This entry comes from a study of beta chain features in type 1 diabetes. General study findings and limits: Whether HLA type influences TCRB rearrangement remained unresolved here.

Germline V gene sequence: CDR1 MGHRA, CDR2 YSYEKL. J lost 3 bases, V lost 0 bases, and 6 bases had no gene match. The CDR3 is 17 residues long. The TCR originated in a woman aged 18-29 years in good health. The source material was central memory CD4+ T cells from blood. The chain links TRBV4-1 to TRBJ2-1, with 9 bases fitting TRBD2. CDR3 loop: CASSQELVAGVYNEQFF. CDR3 nucleotides: TGCGCCAGCAGCCAAGAGTTAGTAGCGGGGGTCTACAATGAGCAGTTCTTC.